One sample yielded the 9 T cell receptor beta chains listed below, sequenced in a study of neurological immune-mediated disorders. MiXCR, run by TCRdb on the 5' RACE reads, gives a single entry per CDR3 protein. This sample has 30,000 to 40,000 distinct CDR3 sequences; around 4% occur once, and the top ten carry roughly 2%. Sequenced input: PBMCs. The receptors derive from a man younger than 40 with multiple sclerosis.

There are a few counts of this clonotype. The V and J genes are TRBV10-3 and TRBJ2-4, with D maybe TRBD2 (5 bases). The V and J ends lost 3 bases and 8 bases respectively, with 17 bases between them. The CDR3 runs to 15 residues. Germline lookup yields CDR1 ENHRY and CDR2 SYGVKD. CDR3 sequence reads: CAISDVSKGDDIQYF. The CDR3 DNA reads TGTGCCATCAGTGATGTTAGTAAGGGAGATGACATTCAGTACTTC.

The table lists this clonotype with many counts. The gene calls are TRBV5-1 and TRBJ2-3; D gene unclear. The CDR3 loop spans 14 amino acids. The germline V gene encodes CDR1 SGHRS and CDR2 YFSETQ. With 1 base removed from V and 0 bases from J, the gap between germline ends came to 6 bases. The CDR3 loop is CASSLTRSTDTQYF. The DNA for the CDR3 is TGCGCCAGCAGCTTGACGAGGAGCACAGATACGCAGTATTTT.

The table lists this clonotype with many counts. This rearrangement joins TRBV12-3 or TRBV12-4 to TRBJ1-1; 7 bases align to TRBD1. There are 16 residues in the CDR3. V shed 4 bases and J 2 bases; nucleotides not matched to a gene: 10. In DNA form, the CDR3 reads TGTGCCAGCAGTTCTCCTGCCGGGACAGACAACACTGAAGCTTTCTTT. Its protein product is CASSSPAGTDNTEAFF.

This clonotype was recorded a few times. The junction departs from germline at one end; a sequencing error may be responsible. The chain combines TRBV7-6 with TRBJ2-7; maybe TRBD1 (5 bases). The germline CDR1 and CDR2 sequences are SGHVS and FNYEAQ. The CDR3 consists of 15 residues. The chain's CDR3 is CASSSLLDSSDEQYF. CDR3 sequence (DNA): TGTGCCAGCAGCTCTCTTTTAGACAGCTCCGACGAGCAGTACTTC. The full variable domain, with the rest looked up from reference TRBV7-6 and TRBJ2-7, is GAGVSQSPRYKVTKRGQDVALRCDPISGHVSLYWYRQALGQGPEFLTYFNYEAQQDKSGLPNDRFSAERPEGSISTLTIQRTEQRDSAMYRCASSSLLDSSDEQYFGPGTRLTVT.

This clonotype was counted at least ten times. J is TRBJ2-7 and V is TRBV6-5; 10 positions agree with TRBD1. This CDR3 comprises 18 residues. The trim removed 3 bases at V and 4 bases at J, leaving 15 bases unmatched. From germline, CDR1 is MNHEY and CDR2 SVGAGI. Written as DNA, the CDR3 is TGTGCCAGCAGTTATCTATCCGGGACAGGGGCCCACCGGTACGAGCAGTACTTC. Amino acids: CASSYLSGTGAHRYEQYF.

This clonotype was detected many times. This sequence joins TRBV6-6 and TRBJ2-1, with a tentative D call TRBD2 (5 bases). Trimming took off 8 bases at V and 5 bases at J, with 13 bases between the two ends. Germline V lookup: CDR1 MNHNY, CDR2 SVGAGI (reference sequence). The CDR3 is 13 amino acids. The DNA of the CDR3 is TGTGCCAGCGGCGGGTCGGTTGACAATGAGCAGTTCTTC. It specifies CASGGSVDNEQFF.

Ten or more counts support this clonotype. This sequence joins TRBV28 and TRBJ1-2; no reliable D call. The length of the CDR3 is 12 residues. Germline CDR1 and CDR2: MDHEN and SYDVKM. Trimming took off 5 bases at V and 4 bases at J, with 8 bases between the two ends. CDR3 in amino acids: CASSQKGYGYTF. The CDR3 region has the DNA TGTGCCAGCAGTCAGAAGGGCTATGGCTACACCTTC.

This clonotype was picked up many times. V and J are TRBV5-1 and TRBJ1-2; no clear D gene. The V end was cut by 3 bases, the J end by 3 bases, with 15 bases between. This CDR3 comprises 15 residues. In germline, CDR1 is SGHRS, CDR2 YFSETQ. CDR3 coding DNA: TGCGCCAGCAGCTCAGGACTCATAAATGACTATGGCTACACCTTC. Translation: CASSSGLINDYGYTF.

In its sample, this clonotype was seen many times. J is TRBJ2-7 and V is TRBV7-9; D gene uncertain. Germline V gene data show CDR1 as SEHNR and CDR2 as FQNEAQ (reference sequence). V lost 4 bases, J lost 12 bases, and 16 bases lay in between. This CDR3 spans 12 amino acids. The CDR3 sequence: CASSWGVTELYF. The CDR3 bases are TGTGCCAGCAGCTGGGGTGTTACGGAATTGTACTTC.